This entry concerns a single TCR beta chain. Each cDNA got a UMI-containing oligo ligated at its 3' end. An equimolar mix of RC1.1 and RC1.2 primed the beta chain across TRBC1 and TRBC2. One entry per CDR3 protein, called by TCRdb with MiXCR from the UMI-ligation and nested PCR reads. The table lists some 41,000 distinct CDR3 sequences, approximately 15% of them singletons. The CDR3 consists of 16 residues. The V gene's germline CDR1 is MNHEY and CDR2 SVGEGT. V was pared by 5 bases and J by 2 bases, with 8 bases of the junction left unmatched. The data stem from a study of quantifying T cell responses using KT2 cells. On the study more broadly: cDNA was made from DNase-treated RNA using alpha and beta constant primers.

Unfractionated PBMC were spiked with known numbers of KT2 clone cells. KT2 cells were mixed with fixed PBMC numbers at varying ratios. The J gene is TRBJ2-1, the V gene TRBV6-2 or TRBV6-3; 8 nucleotides match TRBD1. The source material was PBMCs spiked with cells of the T cell clone KT2. The clonotype originates from a human donor. CDR3 DNA: TGTGCCAGCAGTCCCCTAGACAGGGGAACCTACAATGAGCAGTTCTTC. Encoded protein: CASSPLDRGTYNEQFF.